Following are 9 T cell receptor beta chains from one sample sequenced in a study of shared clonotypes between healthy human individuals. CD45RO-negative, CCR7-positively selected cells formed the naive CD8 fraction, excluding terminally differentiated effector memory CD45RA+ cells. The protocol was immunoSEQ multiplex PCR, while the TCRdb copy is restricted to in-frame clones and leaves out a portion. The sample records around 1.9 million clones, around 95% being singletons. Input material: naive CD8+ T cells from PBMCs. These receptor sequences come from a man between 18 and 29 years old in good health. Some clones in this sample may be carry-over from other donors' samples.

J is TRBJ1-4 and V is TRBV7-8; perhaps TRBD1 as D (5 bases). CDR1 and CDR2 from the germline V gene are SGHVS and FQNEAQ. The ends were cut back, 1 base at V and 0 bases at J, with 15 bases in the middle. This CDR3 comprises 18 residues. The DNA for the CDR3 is TGTGCCAGCAGCTTAGGGCGGGGGGGTTTCCCAACTAATGAAAAACTGTTTTTT. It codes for CASSLGRGGFPTNEKLFF.

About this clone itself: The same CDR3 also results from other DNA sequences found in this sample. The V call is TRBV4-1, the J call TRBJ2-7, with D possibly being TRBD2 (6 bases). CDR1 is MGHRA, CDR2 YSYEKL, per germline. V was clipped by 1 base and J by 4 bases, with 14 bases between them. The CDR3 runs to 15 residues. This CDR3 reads CASSQGPGAGYEQYF. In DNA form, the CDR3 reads TGCGCCAGCAGCCAAGGTCCGGGAGCCGGTTACGAGCAGTACTTC.

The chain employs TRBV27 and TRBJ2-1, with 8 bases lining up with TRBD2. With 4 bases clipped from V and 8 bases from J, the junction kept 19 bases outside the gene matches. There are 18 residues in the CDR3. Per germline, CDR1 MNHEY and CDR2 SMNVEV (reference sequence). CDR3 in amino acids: CASSSSWGEAGADDEQFF. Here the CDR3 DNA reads TGTGCCAGCAGTTCATCCTGGGGTGAAGCGGGAGCTGATGATGAGCAGTTCTTC.

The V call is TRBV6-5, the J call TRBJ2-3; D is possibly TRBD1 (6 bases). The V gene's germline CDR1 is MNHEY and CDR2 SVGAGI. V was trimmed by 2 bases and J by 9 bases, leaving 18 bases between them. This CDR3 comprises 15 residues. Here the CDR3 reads CASSYEVVGQGTQYF. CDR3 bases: TGTGCCAGCAGTTACGAGGTCGTGGGCCAGGGGACGCAGTATTTT.

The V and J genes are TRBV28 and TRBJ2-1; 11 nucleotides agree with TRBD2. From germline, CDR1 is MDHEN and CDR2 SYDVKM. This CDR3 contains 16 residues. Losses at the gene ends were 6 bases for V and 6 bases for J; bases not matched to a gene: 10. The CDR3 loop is CASRPSTSGTLNEQFF. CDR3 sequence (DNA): TGTGCCAGCAGGCCTTCGACTAGCGGGACTCTCAATGAGCAGTTCTTC.

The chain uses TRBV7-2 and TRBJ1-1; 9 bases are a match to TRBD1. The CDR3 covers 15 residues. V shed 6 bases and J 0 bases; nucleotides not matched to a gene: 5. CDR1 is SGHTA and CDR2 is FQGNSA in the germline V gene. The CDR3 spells CASRWDRVMNTEAFF. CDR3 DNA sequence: TGTGCCAGCAGATGGGACAGGGTTATGAACACTGAAGCTTTCTTT. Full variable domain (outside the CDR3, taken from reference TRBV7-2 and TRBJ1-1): GAGVSQSPSNKVTEKGKDVELRCDPISGHTALYWYRQSLGQGLEFLIYFQGNSAPDKSGLPSDRFSAERTGGSVSTLTIQRTQQEDSAVYLCASRWDRVMNTEAFFGQGTRLTVV.

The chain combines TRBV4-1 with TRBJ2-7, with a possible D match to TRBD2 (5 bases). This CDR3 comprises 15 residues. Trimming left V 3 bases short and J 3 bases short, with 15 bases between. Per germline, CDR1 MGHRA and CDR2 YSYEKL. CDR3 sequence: CASSHEDSKYYEQYF. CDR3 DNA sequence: TGCGCCAGCAGCCACGAGGACTCTAAATACTACGAGCAGTACTTC.

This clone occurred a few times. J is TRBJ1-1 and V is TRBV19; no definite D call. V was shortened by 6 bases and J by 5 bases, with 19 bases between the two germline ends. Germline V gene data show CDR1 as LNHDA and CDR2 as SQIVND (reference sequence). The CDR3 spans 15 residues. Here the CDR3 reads CASSSPRAGMTEAFF. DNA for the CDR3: TGTGCCAGTAGCTCCCCTCGGGCGGGTATGACTGAAGCTTTCTTT.

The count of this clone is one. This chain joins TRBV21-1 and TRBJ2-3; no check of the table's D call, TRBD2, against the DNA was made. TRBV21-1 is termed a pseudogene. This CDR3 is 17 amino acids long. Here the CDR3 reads CASSPPTPGRSTDTQYF. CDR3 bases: TGTGCCAGCAGCCCCCCCACCCCCGGTAGAAGCACAGATACGCAGTATTTT.